This TCR beta chain was profiled in a study of T-cell reconstitution after alpha-beta-depleted transplantation in children. This clonotype was seen only a few times. Unique molecular identifiers were incorporated when the TCRbeta library was constructed. A single record per CDR3 protein comes from TCRdb applying MiXCR to the PCR reads. The sample carries around 90,000 distinct CDR3 sequences, around 15% recorded once. The CDR3 loop spans 16 amino acids. Trimming took 1 base from V and 7 from J, leaving 17 bases between them. Germline-derived CDR1 and CDR2 are SGHTA and FQGNSA. The receptor was isolated from a male patient under 10 years old who had a stem cell transplant for acute lymphoblastic leukemia, so the T cells may come from the graft donor. Here the sequenced sample was PBMCs, mostly from graft donor cells, taken 180 days after TCRalphabeta/CD19-depleted stem cell transplant. The J gene is TRBJ2-1, the V gene TRBV7-2; no definite D call. The CDR3 bases are TGTGCCAGCAGCTTAGATTGGGCCGACGTGGGAAATGAGCAGTTCTTC. This codes for CASSLDWADVGNEQFF.